The clone carrying this TCR beta chain has a handful of counts. Its antigen is not identified. The source of the sample is a study of beta chain features in type 1 diabetes. Sequenced material consisted of expressed TCRB transcripts (all of the isolated RNA was reverse transcribed). Some clones are missing from TCRdb's copy, which holds only in-frame ones; the method was immunoSEQ multiplex PCR. Among about 150,000 clones listed, 10% to 15% were seen once. Points from the study as a whole: The study found moderately but significantly shorter TCRB CDR3s in all four CD4+ subsets of Type 1 diabetes patients. The question of HLA type influencing TCRB rearrangement was one that remained unresolved here.

Purities over 98% were achieved in all sorted populations. This sequence was found in a man aged 18 to 30 with type 1 diabetes. Source material: central memory CD4+ T cells from blood.

CDR3 in DNA: TGTGCCAGCAGTTACAAAGAATCCTCTGATGGCTACACCTTC. Translated, it gives CASSYKESSDGYTF. J is TRBJ1-2 and V is TRBV6-5; no clear D. Trimming pared 2 bases from V and 6 bases from J, leaving 13 bases between. The CDR3 contains 14 residues. In germline, CDR1 is MNHEY, CDR2 SVGAGI.